The rows below give T cell receptor beta chains drawn from one sample of a study of OX40 agonist ivuxolimab in advanced cancers. Profiling relied on immunoSEQ multiplex PCR, and the TCRdb table lists in-frame clones only, not all of them. The profile covers about 13,000 clones, with about three quarters appearing a single time and around two fifths taken by the ten largest. This material consisted of CD4+ or CD8+ T cells sorted from blood, taken in a trial of the OX40 agonist ivuxolimab. These receptors all come from an adult with an advanced solid tumor such as melanoma, head and neck, liver or kidney cancer. CDR3s include the opening cysteine and the closing phenylalanine or tryptophan. Fields, in order: D gene, J gene, clone size, V gene, CDR3 DNA, CDR3 protein. D genes are given only for firm matches. Clone sizes are given selectively: once, few, many, or a class where the clone is expanded.

. | TRBJ1-1 | . | TRBV28 | TGTGCCAGCAGTCCGCTGGACAGCACTGAAGCTTTCTTT | CASSPLDSTEAFF
. | TRBJ1-4 | few | TRBV18 | TGTGCCAGCTCACCAGCAGGGCAAAGAAAACTGTTTTTT | CASSPAGQRKLFF
. | TRBJ1-5 | . | TRBV27 | TGTGCCAGCAGTTTATCCCCTAATCAGCCCCAGCATTTT | CASSLSPNQPQHF
TRBD1 | TRBJ2-7 | large | TRBV5-6 | TGTGCCAGCAGCTCTGGGACAGGCGATTTTTACGAGCAGTACTTC | CASSSGTGDFYEQYF
TRBD1 | TRBJ2-3 | . | TRBV9 | TGTGCCAGCAGCGTAGCAGGGGGTAGCACAGATACGCAGTATTTT | CASSVAGGSTDTQYF
. | TRBJ2-7 | . | TRBV4-1 | TGCGCCAGCAGCCAAGATTACCCAGGGATCTCCTACGAGCAGTACTTC | CASSQDYPGISYEQYF
. | TRBJ2-7 | . | TRBV28 | TGTGCCAGCAGTTTATCGCTCGGGCGACCTAGCTCCTACGAGCAGTACTTC | CASSLSLGRPSSYEQYF
. | TRBJ2-7 | . | TRBV30 | TGTGCCTGGAGTGCCGACAGCGTCTCCTACGAGCAGTACTTC | CAWSADSVSYEQYF
TRBD1 | TRBJ2-5 | . | TRBV9 | TGTGCCAGCAGCGTTGGTGGGACAGGGAACCAAGAGACCCAGTACTTC | CASSVGGTGNQETQYF
. | TRBJ2-7 | . | TRBV28 | TGTGCCACCACCCCCGGTTTCCAACTGGTAGCGTCGTACGAGCAGTACTTC | CATTPGFQLVASYEQYF
TRBD1 | TRBJ2-7 | . | TRBV7-6 | TGTGCCAGCAGCCCAGGGACAGGGGGCTCCGAGCAGTACTTC | CASSPGTGGSEQYF
. | TRBJ2-2 | medium-sized | TRBV4-2 | TGTGCCAGCAGCCAAGGACTAGACACCGGGGAGCTGTTTTTT | CASSQGLDTGELFF
TRBD2 | TRBJ2-7 | few | TRBV4-2 | TGTGCCAGCAGCCCCCAGGCTAGCGGCTACGAGCAGTACTTC | CASSPQASGYEQYF
. | TRBJ2-7 | . | TRBV28 | TGTGCCAGCAGCCTGGGGGGCGAGCAGTACTTC | CASSLGGEQYF
. | TRBJ2-7 | few | TRBV5-8 | TGTGCCAGCAGCTTGAACTTTGGGAACAGGGACGAGCAGTACTTC | CASSLNFGNRDEQYF
TRBD2 | TRBJ2-7 | . | TRBV5-6 | TGTGCCAGCAGCTACCGGACTAGCGGGAGTCCCTCCGAGCAGTACTTC | CASSYRTSGSPSEQYF
. | TRBJ1-5 | few | TRBV28 | TGTGCCAGCAGTTTAGGGTGGCGCACCAATCAGCCCCAGCATTTT | CASSLGWRTNQPQHF
. | TRBJ2-1 | . | TRBV30 | TGTGCCTGGAGTGTATCGGGTGGGTCTGAGCAGTTCTTC | CAWSVSGGSEQFF
. | TRBJ2-5 | once | TRBV7-9 | TGTGCCAGCAGCTTAGTTACCGGTGGAGAGACCCAGTACTTC | CASSLVTGGETQYF
. | TRBJ2-7 | . | TRBV7-8 | TGTGCCAGCAGCTTCCCGGGACCCCCTGCGGAGCAGTACTTC | CASSFPGPPAEQYF
. | TRBJ2-3 | . | TRBV5-1 | TGCGCCAGCAGCCTCAGCACAGATACGCAGTATTTT | CASSLSTDTQYF
. | TRBJ1-6 | . | TRBV19 | TGTGCCAGCCCTCTGCTGTCAGGCTCCTATGATAATTCACCCCTCCACTTT | CASPLLSGSYDNSPLHF
. | TRBJ2-5 | . | TRBV6-6 | TGTGCCAGCAGTTACCTAGTCGCCGGTGAGACCCAGTACTTC | CASSYLVAGETQYF
. | TRBJ2-1 | few | TRBV13 | TGTGCCAGCAGCCTAGAGGGTAGGGACGCTGAGCAGTTCTTC | CASSLEGRDAEQFF
TRBD2 | TRBJ2-3 | . | TRBV9 | TGTGCCAGCAGCTTGGGGAGGGGAGATACGCAGTATTTT | CASSLGRGDTQYF
. | TRBJ2-3 | once | TRBV6-1 | TGTGCCAGCAGTGAAGCGCCGGGTTACCGCACAGATACGCAGTATTTT | CASSEAPGYRTDTQYF
. | TRBJ2-1 | . | TRBV5-6 | TGTGCCAGCAGTCAGCTGGACGGGAGATACAATGAGCAGTTCTTC | CASSQLDGRYNEQFF
TRBD2 | TRBJ2-3 | . | TRBV4-2 | TGTGCCAGCAGCGTTGGGACTAGCGACACAGATACGCAGTATTTT | CASSVGTSDTDTQYF
TRBD1 | TRBJ2-7 | . | TRBV5-6 | TGTGCCAGCAGTTACTTGGGGACAGGGGTCGAGCAGTACTTC | CASSYLGTGVEQYF
. | TRBJ1-6 | . | TRBV5-4 | TGTGCCAGCAGCCAACGGGGGGATAATTCACCCCTCCACTTT | CASSQRGDNSPLHF
TRBD1 | TRBJ2-7 | . | TRBV5-6 | TGTGCCAGCAGCTCCCCGTTCGGGACAGAAACCTACGAGCAGTACTTC | CASSSPFGTETYEQYF
. | TRBJ2-2 | . | TRBV7-9 | TGTGCCAGCAGCCTACTAGCTGGGGGAGTTTCCCGAGACACCGGGGAGCTGTTTTTT | CASSLLAGGVSRDTGELFF
TRBD1 | TRBJ2-1 | . | TRBV7-3 | TGTGCCAGCAGCGTCGACAGGGGCGATGAGCAGTTCTTC | CASSVDRGDEQFF
. | TRBJ1-3 | medium-sized | TRBV7-9 | TGTGCCAGCAGCTTAGAGGTGACAGTTGGAAACACCATATATTTT | CASSLEVTVGNTIYF
. | TRBJ1-1 | . | TRBV9 | TGTGCCAGCAGCCGGTGGGGGGCGGCTGAAGCTTTCTTT | CASSRWGAAEAFF
TRBD2 | TRBJ2-3 | many | TRBV27 | TGTGCCAGCAGTTTATCTCCGGGAGGGGAGGACAATACGCAGTATTTT | CASSLSPGGEDNTQYF
. | TRBJ2-1 | . | TRBV12-2 | TGTGCAAGTCGCTTAGAAGATGGGCGCAGTACGGATTTCTTC | CASRLEDGRSTDFF
. | TRBJ2-3 | . | TRBV27 | TGTGCCAGCAGCTTACAGGATCCGACTAGCACAGATACGCAGTATTTT | CASSLQDPTSTDTQYF
TRBD2 | TRBJ2-1 | few | TRBV7-8 | TGTGCCAGCAGCATATGGGGACTAGCGGGAGATAATGAGCAGTTCTTC | CASSIWGLAGDNEQFF
. | TRBJ1-3 | . | TRBV11-2 | TGTGCCAGCAGCCCGGGGGGGGCAGGGTCTAGAGGAAACACCATATATTTT | CASSPGGAGSRGNTIYF
. | TRBJ1-1 | . | TRBV25-1 | TGTGCCAGCGACCAAGGGGCAGGGACTGAAGCTTTCTTT | CASDQGAGTEAFF
TRBD1 | TRBJ1-2 | medium-sized | TRBV28 | TGTGCCAGCAGTGGCGGGACAGGGGGCCAGGGCTACACCTTC | CASSGGTGGQGYTF
TRBD2 | TRBJ2-7 | . | TRBV28 | TGTGCCAGCAGCCAGAGCGGGAGCTCCTACGAGCAGTACTTC | CASSQSGSSYEQYF
TRBD1 | TRBJ2-7 | . | TRBV7-9 | TGTGCCAGCAGGGGGACAGGGTTCCCCGAGCAGTACTTC | CASRGTGFPEQYF
TRBD2 | TRBJ2-5 | few | TRBV6-5 | TGTGCCAGCAGAGTAGGCGGGAGGCCCCAAGAGACCCAGTACTTC | CASRVGGRPQETQYF
. | TRBJ2-2 | . | TRBV7-3 | TGTGCCAGCAGCTTATTATTAGGGACCGGGGAGCTGTTTTTT | CASSLLLGTGELFF
TRBD2 | TRBJ2-7 | once | TRBV6-7 | TGTGCCAGCAGTGCGACTAGCGGTTACGAGCAGTACTTC | CASSATSGYEQYF
. | TRBJ1-4 | once | TRBV2 | TGTGCCAGCAGGGAAGGACAGACTAATGAAAAACTGTTTTTT | CASREGQTNEKLFF
TRBD2 | TRBJ2-3 | . | TRBV5-1 | TGCGCCAGCAGCTTGCCTAGCGGAGATACGCAGTATTTT | CASSLPSGDTQYF
. | TRBJ1-1 | . | TRBV30 | TGTGCCTGGAGTGTCCTGAACACTGAAGCTTTCTTT | CAWSVLNTEAFF
. | TRBJ1-3 | . | TRBV2 | TGTGCCAGCAGTGAAGCGCTGGGAAACACCATATATTTT | CASSEALGNTIYF
. | TRBJ1-2 | . | TRBV5-8 | TGTGCCAGCAGCCCCCGGGACAACTATGGCTACACCTTC | CASSPRDNYGYTF
TRBD1 | TRBJ2-7 | . | TRBV10-3 | TGTGCCACGACGGGACAGAATGAGGACGAGCAGTACTTC | CATTGQNEDEQYF